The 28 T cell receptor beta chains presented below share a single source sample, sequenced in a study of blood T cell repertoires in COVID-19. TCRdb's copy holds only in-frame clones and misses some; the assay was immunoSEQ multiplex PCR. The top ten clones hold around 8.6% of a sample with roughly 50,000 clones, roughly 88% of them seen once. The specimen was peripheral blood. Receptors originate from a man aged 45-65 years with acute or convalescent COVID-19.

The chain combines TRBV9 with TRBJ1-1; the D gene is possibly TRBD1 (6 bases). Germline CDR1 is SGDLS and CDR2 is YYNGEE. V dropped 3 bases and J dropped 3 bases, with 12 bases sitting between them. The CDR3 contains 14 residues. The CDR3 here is CASSEGGRDTEAFF. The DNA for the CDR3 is TGTGCCAGCAGCGAAGGGGGTCGTGACACTGAAGCTTTCTTT. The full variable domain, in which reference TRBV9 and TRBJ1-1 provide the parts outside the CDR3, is DSGVTQTPKHLITATGQRVTLRCSPRSGDLSVYWYQQSLDQGLQFLIQYYNGEERAKGNILERFSAQQFPDLHSELNLSSLELGDSALYFCASSEGGRDTEAFFGQGTRLTVV.

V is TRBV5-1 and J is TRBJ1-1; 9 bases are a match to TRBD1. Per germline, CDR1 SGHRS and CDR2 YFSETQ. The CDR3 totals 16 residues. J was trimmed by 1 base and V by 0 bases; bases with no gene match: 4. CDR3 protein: CASSLGQGVGNTEAFF. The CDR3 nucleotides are TGCGCCAGCAGCTTGGGACAGGGGGTGGGGAACACTGAAGCTTTCTTT.

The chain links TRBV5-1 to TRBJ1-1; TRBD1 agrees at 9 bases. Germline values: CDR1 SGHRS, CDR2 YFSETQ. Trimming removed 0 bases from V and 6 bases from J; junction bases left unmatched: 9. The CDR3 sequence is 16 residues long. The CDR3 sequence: CASSLGTGQGSAEAFF. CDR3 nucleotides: TGCGCCAGCAGCTTGGGTACGGGACAGGGTAGCGCTGAAGCTTTCTTT.

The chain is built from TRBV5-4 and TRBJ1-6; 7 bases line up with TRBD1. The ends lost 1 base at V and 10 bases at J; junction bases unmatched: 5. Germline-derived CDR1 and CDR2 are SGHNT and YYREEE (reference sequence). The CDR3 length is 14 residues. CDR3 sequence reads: CASSLSGGRSPLHF. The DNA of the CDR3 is TGTGCCAGCAGCTTGTCAGGGGGTCGGTCACCCCTCCACTTT.

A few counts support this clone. The CDR3 sequence is CASSPSGENGYTF. CDR3 coding DNA: TGTGCCAGCAGTCCCTCAGGGGAAAACGGCTACACCTTC. The chain joins TRBV12-3 or TRBV12-4 to TRBJ1-2, with a tentative D call TRBD1 (6 bases). V was pared by 5 bases and J by 8 bases, with 15 bases between. The CDR3 totals 13 residues.

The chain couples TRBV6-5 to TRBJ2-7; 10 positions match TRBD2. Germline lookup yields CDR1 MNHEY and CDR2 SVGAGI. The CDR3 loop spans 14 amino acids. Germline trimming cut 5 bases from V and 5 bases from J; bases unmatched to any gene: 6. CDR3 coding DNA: TGTGCCAGCAGTAAGCGGGAGGGCCGCGACGAGCAGTACTTC. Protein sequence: CASSKREGRDEQYF.

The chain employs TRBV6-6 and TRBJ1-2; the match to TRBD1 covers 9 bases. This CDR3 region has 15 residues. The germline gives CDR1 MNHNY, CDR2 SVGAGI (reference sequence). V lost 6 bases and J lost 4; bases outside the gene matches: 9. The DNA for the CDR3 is TGTGCCAGCAGCCCTGACAGGGGGGAGGTCTATGGCTACACCTTC. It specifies CASSPDRGEVYGYTF.

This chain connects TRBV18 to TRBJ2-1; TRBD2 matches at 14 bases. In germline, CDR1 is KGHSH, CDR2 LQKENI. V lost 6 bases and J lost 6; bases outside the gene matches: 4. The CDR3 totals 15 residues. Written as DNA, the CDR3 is TGTGCCAGCTCCCATGGGACTAGCGGGAGCAATGAGCAGTTCTTC. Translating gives CASSHGTSGSNEQFF.

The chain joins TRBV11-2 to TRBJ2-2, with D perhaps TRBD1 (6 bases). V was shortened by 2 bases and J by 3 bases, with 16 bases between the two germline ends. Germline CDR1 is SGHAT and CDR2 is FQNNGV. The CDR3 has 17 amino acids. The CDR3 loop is CASSLSVYREDTGELFF. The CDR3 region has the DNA TGTGCCAGCAGCTTATCCGTCTACAGGGAAGACACCGGGGAGCTGTTTTTT.

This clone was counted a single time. CDR3 region: CASSQATSGTRSYEQYF. CDR3 nucleotides: TGTGCCAGCAGCCAAGCAACCTCCGGGACTAGGTCCTACGAGCAGTACTTC. The gene calls are TRBV3-1 (or the pseudogene TRBV3-2) and TRBJ2-7, with TRBD2 matching over 8 bases. V gave up 1 base and J gave up 1 base; unmatched junction bases: 9. This CDR3 contains 17 residues. Germline lookup yields CDR1 LGHDT and CDR2 YNNKEL (reference sequence).

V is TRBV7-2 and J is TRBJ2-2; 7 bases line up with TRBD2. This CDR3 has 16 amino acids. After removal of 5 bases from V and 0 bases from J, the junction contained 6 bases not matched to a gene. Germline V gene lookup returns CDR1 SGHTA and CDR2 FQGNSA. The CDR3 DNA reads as TGTGCCAGCAGCCCACGGACTAGTGCGAACACCGGGGAGCTGTTTTTT. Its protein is CASSPRTSANTGELFF. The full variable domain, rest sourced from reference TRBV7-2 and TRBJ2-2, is GAGVSQSPSNKVTEKGKDVELRCDPISGHTALYWYRQSLGQGLEFLIYFQGNSAPDKSGLPSDRFSAERTGGSVSTLTIQRTQQEDSAVYLCASSPRTSANTGELFFGEGSRLTVL.

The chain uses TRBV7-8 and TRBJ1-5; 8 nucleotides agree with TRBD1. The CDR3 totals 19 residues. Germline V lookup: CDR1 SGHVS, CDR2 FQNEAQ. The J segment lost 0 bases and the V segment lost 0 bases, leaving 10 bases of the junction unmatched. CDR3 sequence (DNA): TGTGCCAGCAGCTTAGCAGAGGGGGCAGGGGGCCATAGCAATCAGCCCCAGCATTTT. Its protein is CASSLAEGAGGHSNQPQHF.

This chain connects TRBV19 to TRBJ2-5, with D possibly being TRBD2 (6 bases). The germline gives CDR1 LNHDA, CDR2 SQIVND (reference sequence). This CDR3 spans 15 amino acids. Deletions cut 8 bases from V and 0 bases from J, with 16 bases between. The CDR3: CASSRAGTYQETQYF. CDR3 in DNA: TGTGCCAGTTCCCGGGCGGGGACGTACCAAGAGACCCAGTACTTC.

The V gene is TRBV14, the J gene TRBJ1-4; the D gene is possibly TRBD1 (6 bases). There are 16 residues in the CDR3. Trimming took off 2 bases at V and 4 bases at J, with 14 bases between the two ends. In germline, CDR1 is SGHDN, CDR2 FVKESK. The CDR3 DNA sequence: TGTGCCAGCAGCCAAAGGTTGGCAGGGGATAATGAAAAACTGTTTTTT. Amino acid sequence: CASSQRLAGDNEKLFF. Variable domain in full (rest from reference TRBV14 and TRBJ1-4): EAGVTQFPSHSVIEKGQTVTLRCDPISGHDNLYWYRRVMGKEIKFLLHFVKESKQDESGMPNNRFLAERTGGTYSTLKVQPAELEDSGVYFCASSQRLAGDNEKLFFGSGTQLSVL.

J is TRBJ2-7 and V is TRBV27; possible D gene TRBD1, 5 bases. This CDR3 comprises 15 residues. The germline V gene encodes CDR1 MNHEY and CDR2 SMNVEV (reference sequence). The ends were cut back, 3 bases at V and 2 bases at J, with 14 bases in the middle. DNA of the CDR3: TGTGCCAGCAGTTTGGCCGCGACAGTCCCCTACGAGCAGTACTTC. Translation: CASSLAATVPYEQYF.

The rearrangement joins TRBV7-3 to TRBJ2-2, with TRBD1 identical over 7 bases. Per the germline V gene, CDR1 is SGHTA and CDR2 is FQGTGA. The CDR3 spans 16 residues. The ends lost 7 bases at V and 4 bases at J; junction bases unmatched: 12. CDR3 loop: CASNEKGAKVTGELFF. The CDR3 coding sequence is TGTGCCAGCAACGAAAAGGGGGCAAAGGTCACCGGGGAGCTGTTTTTT.

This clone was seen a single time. As DNA, the CDR3 is TGCGCCAGCAGCCGGGAAGGGGAGACCCAGTACTTC. The encoded protein is CASSREGETQYF. The rearrangement links TRBV10-2 to TRBJ2-5, with D possibly matching TRBD2 (5 bases). The CDR3 covers 12 residues. Germline V gives CDR1 WSHSY, CDR2 SAAADI. The V gene lost 6 bases and the J gene lost 5 bases, with 10 bases spanning the gap.

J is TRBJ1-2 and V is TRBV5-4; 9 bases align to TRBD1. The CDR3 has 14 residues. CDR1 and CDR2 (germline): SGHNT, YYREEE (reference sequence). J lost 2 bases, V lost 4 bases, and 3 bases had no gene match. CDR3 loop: CASSLGQGNYGYTF. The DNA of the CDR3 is TGTGCCAGCAGCCTGGGACAGGGAAACTATGGCTACACCTTC.

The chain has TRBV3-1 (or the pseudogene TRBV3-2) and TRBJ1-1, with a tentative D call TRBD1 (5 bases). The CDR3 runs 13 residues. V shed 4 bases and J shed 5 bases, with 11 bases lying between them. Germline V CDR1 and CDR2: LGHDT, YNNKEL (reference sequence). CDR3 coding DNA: TGTGCCAGCAGCCTCGCCAGGGTGACTGAAGCTTTCTTT. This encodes CASSLARVTEAFF.

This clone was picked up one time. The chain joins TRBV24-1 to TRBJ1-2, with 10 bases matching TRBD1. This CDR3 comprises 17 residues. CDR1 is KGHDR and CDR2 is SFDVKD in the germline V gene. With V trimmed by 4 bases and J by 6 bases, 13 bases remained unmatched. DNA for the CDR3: TGTGCCACCAGTGACCCCGGGACAGGGGTCTCATCTCATGGCTACACCTTC. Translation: CATSDPGTGVSSHGYTF.

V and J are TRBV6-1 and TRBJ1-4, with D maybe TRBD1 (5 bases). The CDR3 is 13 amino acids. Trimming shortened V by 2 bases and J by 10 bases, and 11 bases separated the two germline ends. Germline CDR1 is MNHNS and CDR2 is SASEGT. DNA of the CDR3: TGTGCCAGCAGTGAACTATCGGGGGTAAAACTGTTTTTT. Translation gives CASSELSGVKLFF.

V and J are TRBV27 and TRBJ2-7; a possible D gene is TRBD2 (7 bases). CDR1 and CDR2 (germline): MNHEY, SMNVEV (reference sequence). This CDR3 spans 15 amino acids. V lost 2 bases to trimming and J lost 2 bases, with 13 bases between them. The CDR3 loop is CASSLRGGKTYEQYF. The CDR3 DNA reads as TGTGCCAGCAGTTTAAGGGGGGGTAAAACCTACGAGCAGTACTTC.

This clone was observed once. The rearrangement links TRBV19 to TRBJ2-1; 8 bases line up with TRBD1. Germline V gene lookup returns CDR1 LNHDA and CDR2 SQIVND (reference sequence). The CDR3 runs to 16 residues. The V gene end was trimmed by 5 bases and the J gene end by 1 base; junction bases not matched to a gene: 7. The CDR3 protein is CASSLRTGWSYNEQFF. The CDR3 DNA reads TGTGCCAGTAGTCTCCGGACAGGGTGGTCCTACAATGAGCAGTTCTTC.

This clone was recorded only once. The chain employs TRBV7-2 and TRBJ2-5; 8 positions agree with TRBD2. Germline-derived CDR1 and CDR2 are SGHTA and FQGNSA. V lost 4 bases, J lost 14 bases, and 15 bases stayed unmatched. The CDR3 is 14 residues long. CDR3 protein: CASSSYGLPGGIYF. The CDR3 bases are TGTGCCAGCAGCTCCTACGGTCTACCGGGGGGGATTTACTTC.

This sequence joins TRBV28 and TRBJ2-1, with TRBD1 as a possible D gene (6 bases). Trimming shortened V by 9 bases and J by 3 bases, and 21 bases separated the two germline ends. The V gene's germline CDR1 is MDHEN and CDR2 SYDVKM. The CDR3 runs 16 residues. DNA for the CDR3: TGTGCCAGTGAGAGACCGTACGGGACAAACTACAATGAGCAGTTCTTC. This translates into CASERPYGTNYNEQFF.

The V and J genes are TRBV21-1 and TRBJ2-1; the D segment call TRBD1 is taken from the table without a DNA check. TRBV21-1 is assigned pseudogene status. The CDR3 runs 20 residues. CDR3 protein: CASSKRTKQPGQGAPREQFF. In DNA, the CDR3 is TGTGCCAGCAGCAAAAGAACTAAACAACCGGGACAGGGAGCCCCAAGGGAGCAGTTCTTC.

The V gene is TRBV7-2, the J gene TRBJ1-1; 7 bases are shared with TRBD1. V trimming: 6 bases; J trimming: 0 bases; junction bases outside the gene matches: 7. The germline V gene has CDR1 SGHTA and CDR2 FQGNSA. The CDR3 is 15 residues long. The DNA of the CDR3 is TGTGCCAGCAGGTCAGGGGGTTATATGAACACTGAAGCTTTCTTT. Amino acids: CASRSGGYMNTEAFF.

Here the CDR3 reads CASSRGHQETQYF. The CDR3 coding sequence is TGTGCCAGTAGTCGCGGACATCAAGAGACCCAGTACTTC. This chain links TRBV19 with TRBJ2-5, with a weak D call TRBD1 (5 bases). The V gene lost 5 bases and the J gene lost 2 bases, with 9 bases spanning the gap. CDR1 LNHDA and CDR2 SQIVND come from the germline V gene (reference sequence). The CDR3 has 13 residues.